The sample holds a few counts of the clone carrying this T cell receptor beta chain. The data stem from a study of T cell repertoires in cytomegalovirus infection. TCRdb re-derived calls from the reads in MiXCR, one entry per CDR3 protein. Of about 530,000 distinct CDR3 sequences listed, more than 20% are singletons. The sample comprised PBMCs. The receptor was isolated from a human donor in good health (CMV status not recorded). Some clones in this sample may be carry-over from other donors' samples.

CDR3 region: CASSLVGGEATDTQYF. The CDR3 DNA sequence: TGTGCCAGCAGCTTGGTAGGGGGAGAAGCCACAGATACGCAGTATTTT. This chain connects TRBV5-4 to TRBJ2-3, with D maybe TRBD1 (6 bases). The CDR3 length is 16 residues. CDR1 and CDR2 (germline): SGHNT, YYREEE (reference sequence). Trimming shortened V by 0 bases and J by 2 bases, and 13 bases separated the two germline ends.